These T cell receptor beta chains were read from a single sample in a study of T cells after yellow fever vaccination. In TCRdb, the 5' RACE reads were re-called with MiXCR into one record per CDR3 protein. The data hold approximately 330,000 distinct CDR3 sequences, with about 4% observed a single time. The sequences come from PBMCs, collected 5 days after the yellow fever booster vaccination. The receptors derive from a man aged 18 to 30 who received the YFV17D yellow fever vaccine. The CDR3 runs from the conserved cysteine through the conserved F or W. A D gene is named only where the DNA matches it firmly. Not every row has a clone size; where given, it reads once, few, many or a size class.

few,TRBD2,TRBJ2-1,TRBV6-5,CASSYLGLAGGNNEQFF,TGTGCCAGCAGTTACTTGGGACTAGCGGGGGGAAACAATGAGCAGTTCTTC
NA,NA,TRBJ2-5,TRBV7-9,CASSTGDRGARETQYF,TGTGCCAGCAGCACGGGCGATCGGGGGGCACGCGAGACCCAGTACTTC
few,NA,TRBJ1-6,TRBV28,CASSGLSPLHF,TGTGCCAGCAGTGGGCTTTCACCCCTCCACTTT
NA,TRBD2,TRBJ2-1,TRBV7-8,CASSPRTSSKEQFF,TGTGCCAGCAGCCCACGGACTAGCTCCAAGGAGCAGTTCTTC
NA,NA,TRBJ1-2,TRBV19,CASSIRGQGIYGYTF,TGTGCCAGTAGTATACGGGGGCAGGGAATCTATGGCTACACCTTC
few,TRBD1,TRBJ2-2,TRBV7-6,CASSHTGQGSPGELFF,TGTGCCAGCAGCCATACGGGACAGGGTTCCCCCGGGGAGCTGTTTTTT
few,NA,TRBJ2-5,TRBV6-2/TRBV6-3,CASSHRLQETQYF,TGTGCCAGCAGCCACCGTCTCCAGGAGACCCAGTACTTC
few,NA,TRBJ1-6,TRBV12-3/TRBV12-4,CASSLYDGYSPLHF,TGTGCCAGCAGTTTGTACGACGGGTATTCACCCCTCCACTTT
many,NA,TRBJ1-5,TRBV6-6,CASTPSDSNQPQHF,TGTGCCAGCACTCCGAGCGACAGCAATCAGCCCCAGCATTTT
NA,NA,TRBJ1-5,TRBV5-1,CASSFAGSYSNQPQHF,TGCGCCAGCAGCTTCGCCGGCAGTTATAGCAATCAGCCCCAGCATTTT
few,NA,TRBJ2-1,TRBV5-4,CASSLAPSDEQFF,TGTGCCAGCAGCTTGGCCCCGAGCGATGAGCAGTTCTTC
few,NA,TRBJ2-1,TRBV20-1,CSAPRPKERTSYNEQFF,TGCAGTGCTCCTAGGCCCAAGGAGAGGACCTCCTACAATGAGCAGTTCTTC
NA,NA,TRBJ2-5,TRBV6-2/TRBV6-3,CASSPSFGETQYF,TGTGCCAGCAGCCCCTCATTTGGGGAGACCCAGTACTTC
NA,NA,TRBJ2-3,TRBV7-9,CASSPPDLEIDTQYF,TGTGCCAGCAGCCCTCCGGACTTGGAGATCGATACGCAGTATTTT
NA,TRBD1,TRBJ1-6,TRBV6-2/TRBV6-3,CASSPPTGEDSPLHF,TGTGCCAGCAGTCCCCCGACAGGGGAGGATTCACCCCTCCACTTT
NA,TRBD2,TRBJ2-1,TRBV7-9,CASSPPGAGEENEQFF,TGTGCCAGCAGCCCACCGGGCGCGGGGGAGGAGAATGAGCAGTTCTTC
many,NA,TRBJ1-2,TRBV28,CASSLWGGGYTF,TGTGCCAGCAGTTTATGGGGCGGTGGCTACACCTTC
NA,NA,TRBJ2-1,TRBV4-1,CASSQPRQGVHNEQFF,TGCGCCAGCAGCCAACCTCGGCAGGGCGTCCACAATGAGCAGTTCTTC
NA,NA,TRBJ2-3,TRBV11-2,CASSLDRNTQYF,TGTGCCAGCAGCTTAGATCGAAATACGCAGTATTTT
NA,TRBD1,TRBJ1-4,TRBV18,CASSLGQAGKLFF,TGTGCCAGCTCACTGGGACAGGCTGGAAAACTGTTTTTT
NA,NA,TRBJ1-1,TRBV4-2,CASSLKTRNTEAFF,TGTGCCAGCAGCCTTAAAACGAGGAACACTGAAGCTTTCTTT
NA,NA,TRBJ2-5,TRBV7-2,CASSLAFRETQYF,TGTGCCAGCAGCTTAGCGTTTAGGGAGACCCAGTACTTC
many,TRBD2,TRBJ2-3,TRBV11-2,CASSIRLLADTDTQYF,TGTGCCAGCAGCATAAGGCTGCTAGCGGACACAGATACGCAGTATTTT
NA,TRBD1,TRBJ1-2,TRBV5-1,CASSLGVTGTGYTF,TGCGCCAGCAGCTTGGGGGTGACAGGGACCGGCTACACCTTC
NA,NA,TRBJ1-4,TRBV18,CASSPRRNRAQEKLFF,TGTGCCAGCTCACCACGAAGAAACAGGGCACAGGAAAAACTGTTTTTT
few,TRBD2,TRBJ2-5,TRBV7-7,CASTSTDPGGAPETQYF,TGTGCTAGCACCTCTACTGACCCGGGGGGGGCTCCAGAGACCCAGTACTTC
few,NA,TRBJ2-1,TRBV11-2,CASSLGRPGNEQFF,TGTGCCAGCAGCTTGGGGCGACCGGGCAATGAGCAGTTCTTC
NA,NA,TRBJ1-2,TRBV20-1,CSARLAGPGYTF,TGCAGTGCTAGATTGGCAGGGCCTGGCTACACCTTC
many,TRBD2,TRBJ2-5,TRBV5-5,CASSSVAGGAGGETQYF,TGTGCCAGCAGCTCGGTTGCGGGGGGGGCCGGAGGAGAGACCCAGTACTTC
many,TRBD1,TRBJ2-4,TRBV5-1,CASSLGRGTSQDIQYF,TGCGCCAGCAGCTTGGGCAGGGGGACATCCCAGGACATTCAGTACTTC
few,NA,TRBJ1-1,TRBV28,CASSSLKPGAFF,TGTGCCAGCAGTTCCCTGAAGCCGGGCGCTTTCTTT
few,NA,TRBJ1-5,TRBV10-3,CAISEGFGNQPQHF,TGTGCCATCAGTGAGGGGTTCGGCAATCAGCCCCAGCATTTT
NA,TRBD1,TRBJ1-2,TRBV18,CASSPSQGAGGYTF,TGTGCCAGCTCACCGTCTCAGGGGGCCGGTGGCTACACCTTC
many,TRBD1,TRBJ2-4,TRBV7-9,CASSAGQGAAAKNIQYF,TGTGCCAGCAGCGCCGGACAGGGGGCAGCGGCCAAAAACATTCAGTACTTC
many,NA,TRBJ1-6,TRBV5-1,CASSLAGAGVGSPLHF,TGCGCCAGCAGCTTGGCCGGGGCAGGGGTTGGATCACCCCTCCACTTT
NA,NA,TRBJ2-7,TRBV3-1,CATQVGQSEQYF,TGTGCCACCCAAGTTGGGCAGAGCGAGCAGTACTTC
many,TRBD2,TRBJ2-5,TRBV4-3,CASSQERGGQETQYF,TGCGCCAGCAGCCAAGAGCGGGGGGGCCAAGAGACCCAGTACTTC
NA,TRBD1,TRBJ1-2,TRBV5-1,CASRPTTGGDGYTF,TGCGCCAGCCGGCCCACAACAGGGGGAGACGGCTACACCTTC
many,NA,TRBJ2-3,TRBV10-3,CAISALGGTTDTQYF,TGTGCCATCAGTGCGCTGGGGGGCACCACAGATACGCAGTATTTT
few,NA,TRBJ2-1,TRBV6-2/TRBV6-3,CASSDWLVHEQFF,TGTGCCAGCAGTGACTGGTTAGTGCATGAGCAGTTCTTC
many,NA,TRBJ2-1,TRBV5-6,CASSLGRDEQFF,TGTGCCAGCAGCTTGGGTCGAGATGAGCAGTTCTTC